The 6 T cell receptor beta chains given below trace back to one sample, sequenced in a study of CD8+CD57+ T cells in acquired aplastic anemia. Genomic DNA acted as the template from which TCR beta VDJ combination and CDR3 sequence profiling were carried out. Each CDR3 protein is one row after TCRdb ran MiXCR on the reads. The table records approximately 220,000 distinct CDR3 sequences, less than 60% of them present only once. The patients chosen for sequencing had shown expansion of CD8+CD57+ cells (detected by flow cytometry). Sequencing used sorted CD4+, CD8+, or CD8+CD57+ T cells (not recorded which) from PBMCs. These receptors all stem from a human donor with aplastic anemia.

CDR3 sequence: CASSQRRTQGTEAFF. Here the CDR3 DNA reads TGTGCCAGTAGTCAACGACGGACCCAAGGAACTGAAGCTTTCTTT. The V call is TRBV19, the J call TRBJ1-1; no clear D gene. V lost 5 bases, J lost 5 bases, and 18 bases lay in between. CDR3 length: 15 amino acids. CDR1 and CDR2 from the germline V gene are LNHDA and SQIVND (reference sequence).

Many counts were recorded for this clonotype. The chain recombines TRBV3-1 with TRBJ1-2; maybe TRBD1 (6 bases). In germline, CDR1 is LGHDT, CDR2 YNNKEL (reference sequence). Trimming took off 4 bases at V and 7 bases at J, with 10 bases between the two ends. The CDR3 loop spans 12 amino acids. Here the CDR3 DNA reads TGTGCCAGCAGCCCACGGGGGGCTGGCTACACCTTC. Amino acid sequence: CASSPRGAGYTF.

Regarding this clonotype: The limits of the CDR3 on the DNA are not certain, so only TCRdb's listed CDR3 is given. This chain links TRBV15 with TRBJ1-4; the table's D call of TRBD1 was not tested on the DNA. Germline V gene data show CDR1 as LNHNV and CDR2 as YYDKDF (reference sequence). With termini counted, the CDR3 has 20 amino acids. CDR3 sequence: CATSRNLCSVARDRDEKLFF.

This rearrangement joins TRBV7-9 to TRBJ1-5; 9 positions match TRBD1. The CDR3 length is 15 residues. Germline CDR1 SEHNR, CDR2 FQNEAQ (reference sequence). With 4 bases clipped from V and 6 bases from J, the junction kept 7 bases outside the gene matches. CDR3 residues: CASSSRTGEGQPQHF. The CDR3 bases are TGTGCCAGCAGCTCCCGGACAGGGGAGGGTCAGCCCCAGCATTTT. The full variable domain, rest sourced from reference TRBV7-9 and TRBJ1-5, is DTGVSQNPRHKITKRGQNVTFRCDPISEHNRLYWYRQTLGQGPEFLTYFQNEAQLEKSRLLSDRFSAERPKGSFSTLEIQRTEQGDSAMYLCASSSRTGEGQPQHFGDGTRLSIL.

This clonotype has at least ten counts. The chain has TRBV6-1 and TRBJ2-5; 9 nucleotides agree with TRBD1. Germline-derived CDR1 and CDR2 are MNHNS and SASEGT. The CDR3 spans 16 residues. V lost 5 bases, J lost 4 bases, and 11 bases stayed unmatched. The CDR3 coding sequence is TGTGCCAGCAGTACAGGGGGCGTGGAGGGTGGAGAGACCCAGTACTTC. This sequence encodes CASSTGGVEGGETQYF.

This clonotype was counted a few times. This chain connects TRBV11-1 to TRBJ1-6; TRBD1 matches 9 bases. V lost 5 bases to trimming and J lost 9 bases; unmatched junction nucleotides: 14. The CDR3 extends over 17 amino acids. From germline, CDR1 is SGHAT and CDR2 FQDESV (reference sequence). The CDR3: CASSPRGTGTKSSPLHF. The CDR3 DNA reads as TGTGCCAGCAGCCCGAGGGGGACAGGGACGAAGAGTTCACCCCTCCACTTT.